This T cell receptor (beta chain) was sequenced during a study of blood T cell repertoires in COVID-19. At the level of the study: The United States, Italy and Spain were the sources of the acute and convalescent COVID-19 samples. The analysed material was cDNA or gDNA that came from T cells, B-cell-depleted T cells, or PBMCs.

Seattle-derived patients entered the study during active infection and were followed longitudinally. Here immunoSEQ multiplex PCR was the method, and the copy in TCRdb shows in-frame clones only, minus some. Among over 250,000 clones listed, 65% to 90% were seen once. This CDR3 spans 15 amino acids. Germline CDR1 SGHVS, CDR2 FQNEAQ. The V gene lost 5 bases and the J gene lost 0 bases, with 14 bases spanning the gap. V usage is TRBV7-8 and J usage is TRBJ2-7; possibly TRBD2 for D (5 bases). The sequenced sample was peripheral blood. This TCR was sampled from a woman in her seventies with COVID-19, enrolled during active disease. CDR3 protein: CASSPTGLSSYEQYF. Written as DNA, the CDR3 is TGTGCCAGCAGCCCCACTGGACTGAGCTCCTACGAGCAGTACTTC. The full variable domain, in which reference TRBV7-8 and TRBJ2-7 provide the parts outside the CDR3, is GAGVSQSPRYKVAKRGQDVALRCDPISGHVSLFWYQQALGQGPEFLTYFQNEAQLDKSGLPSDRFFAERPEGSVSTLKIQRTQQEDSAVYLCASSPTGLSSYEQYFGPGTRLTVT.